The 18 T cell receptor beta chains in this list originate from one sample, sequenced in a study of graft-versus-host responses after intestinal transplantation. This table comes from immunoSEQ multiplex PCR, and its TCRdb copy is limited to in-frame clones, with some not included. The data hold 60,000 to 65,000 clones, with over 90% observed a single time. For these receptors, no antigen is known. The sequenced sample was unstimulated CD8+ T cells sorted from spleen or lymph node cells, obtained before transplant. The receptor source for this set is a human donor who was the organ donor for an intestinal transplant.

The V call is TRBV19, the J call TRBJ1-1; no firm D call. The V gene lost 1 base and the J gene lost 7 bases, with 25 bases spanning the gap. The CDR3 runs 18 residues. Germline V gives CDR1 LNHDA, CDR2 SQIVND (reference sequence). The CDR3 bases are TGTGCCAGTAGTATAGGACGTCGGGGTCGGCGGGTTCTAAGTGAAGCTTTCTTT. Translated, it gives CASSIGRRGRRVLSEAFF.

The chain combines TRBV5-6 with TRBJ1-1; D not resolved. The V and J ends lost 4 bases and 6 bases respectively, with 10 bases between them. Germline V gene data show CDR1 as SGHDT and CDR2 as YYEEEE. The CDR3 totals 12 residues. CDR3 DNA sequence: TGTGCCAGCAGCAGATACGGGGCTGAAGCTTTCTTT. Translation: CASSRYGAEAFF.

Details on this clone: One junction end disagrees with the germline gene, perhaps due to a read error. The chain employs TRBV9 and TRBJ2-1, with 11 nucleotides matching TRBD2. CDR1 SGDLS and CDR2 YYNGEE come from the germline V gene. The CDR3 sequence is 14 residues long. The CDR3: CAGSVTSGGNEQFF. In nucleotides, the CDR3 is TGTGCCGGCAGCGTTACTAGCGGGGGTAATGAGCAGTTCTTC.

V and J are TRBV28 and TRBJ1-1, with D maybe TRBD1 (5 bases). V was shortened by 4 bases and J by 3 bases, with 18 bases between the two germline ends. The germline V gene encodes CDR1 MDHEN and CDR2 SYDVKM. The CDR3 has 16 amino acids. The CDR3 region has the DNA TGTGCCAGCAGTTCGCGATCTGGGACTGGGGACACTGAAGCTTTCTTT. This codes for CASSSRSGTGDTEAFF. Full variable domain (missing parts from reference TRBV28 and TRBJ1-1): DVKVTQSSRYLVKRTGEKVFLECVQDMDHENMFWYRQDPGLGLRLIYFSYDVKMKEKGDIPEGYSVSREKKERFSLILESASTNQTSMYLCASSSRSGTGDTEAFFGQGTRLTVV.

This clone was seen once. The chain carries TRBV28 and TRBJ2-7; perhaps TRBD1 as D (6 bases). The CDR3 has 13 amino acids. Germline lookup yields CDR1 MDHEN and CDR2 SYDVKM. Between the trimmed V and J ends, which lost 5 bases and 1 base, there was a span of 9 bases. The CDR3 bases are TGTGCCAGCAGTCACAGGGTTTCCTACGAGCAGTACTTC. Translating it yields CASSHRVSYEQYF.

CDR3 amino acids: CASSLYRGGYEQYF. The DNA of the CDR3 is TGTGCCAGCAGTTTATATAGGGGAGGGTACGAGCAGTACTTC. This chain joins TRBV27 and TRBJ2-7, with 7 bases lining up with TRBD2. CDR3 length equals 14 residues. Germline CDR1 MNHEY, CDR2 SMNVEV (reference sequence). The ends lost 1 base at V and 4 bases at J; junction bases unmatched: 4.

This chain uses TRBV19 with TRBJ2-7; 7 bases match TRBD2. Germline V lookup: CDR1 LNHDA, CDR2 SQIVND (reference sequence). The trim removed 4 bases at V and 3 bases at J, leaving 6 bases unmatched. CDR3 size: 14 residues. CDR3 nucleotides: TGTGCCAGTAGTACCTCGACTAGCAACTACGAGCAGTACTTC. This gives the protein CASSTSTSNYEQYF.

The V call is TRBV4-1, the J call TRBJ2-7; D perhaps matches TRBD1 (5 bases). The CDR3 consists of 14 residues. With 0 bases removed from V and 6 bases from J, the gap between germline ends came to 12 bases. The germline V gene encodes CDR1 MGHRA and CDR2 YSYEKL. CDR3 coding DNA: TGCGCCAGCAGCCAAGAACATCAGGGTTTCGAGCAGTACTTC. This gives the protein CASSQEHQGFEQYF.

Remarks on this clone: In the same sample, other DNA sequences code for this CDR3. The chain carries TRBV28 and TRBJ1-5; 9 bases line up with TRBD1. Germline trimming cut 6 bases from V and 4 bases from J; bases unmatched to any gene: 4. The CDR3 contains 14 residues. Germline lookup yields CDR1 MDHEN and CDR2 SYDVKM. Here the CDR3 DNA reads TGTGCCAGCAGATCCGGGACAGGGAATCAGCCCCAGCATTTT. Its protein is CASRSGTGNQPQHF.

The chain uses TRBV6-4 and TRBJ2-1, with a weak D call TRBD2 (7 bases). The CDR3 spans 15 residues. V dropped 2 bases and J dropped 9 bases, with 17 bases sitting between them. Germline V gene lookup returns CDR1 MRHNA and CDR2 SNTAGT. CDR3 sequence (DNA): TGTGCCAGCAGTGACAACGCAGGGGAGGGACTTGAGCAGTTCTTC. It translates to CASSDNAGEGLEQFF.

The genes are TRBV15 and TRBJ1-5, with D hard to call. Trimming removed 0 bases at V and 0 bases at J, with 15 bases between. The V gene's germline CDR1 is LNHNV and CDR2 YYDKDF (reference sequence). The CDR3 consists of 18 residues. This CDR3 is CATSRDWPTGNSNQPQHF. The CDR3 DNA reads as TGTGCCACCAGCAGAGATTGGCCGACGGGAAATAGCAATCAGCCCCAGCATTTT.

This chain uses TRBV15 with TRBJ1-5; D gene uncertain. CDR1 is LNHNV and CDR2 is YYDKDF in the germline V gene (reference sequence). The CDR3 totals 12 residues. Trimming cost V 5 bases and J 4 bases, with 6 bases left between them. CDR3 DNA sequence: TGTGCCACCAGCCGGTCTAATCAGCCCCAGCATTTT. It yields the protein CATSRSNQPQHF.

A few counts support this clone. The chain carries TRBV28 and TRBJ1-4; no firm D call. CDR1 is MDHEN, CDR2 SYDVKM, per germline. V was cut by 1 base and J by 1 base, with 10 bases left in between. The CDR3 has 16 amino acids. In DNA, the CDR3 is TGTGCCAGCAGTTTATTACGGGAAAGAACTAATGAAAAACTGTTTTTT. Protein product: CASSLLRERTNEKLFF.

The chain uses TRBV29-1 and TRBJ1-2; no reliable D call. V gave up 6 bases and J gave up 7 bases, with 6 bases separating them. Per the germline V gene, CDR1 is SQVTM and CDR2 is ANQGSEA. This CDR3 is 9 amino acids long. The CDR3 is CSVPGGYTF. DNA for the CDR3: TGCAGCGTCCCCGGTGGCTACACCTTC.

The chain carries TRBV9 and TRBJ1-2; a possible D gene is TRBD1 (6 bases). CDR3 length: 17 residues. Per the germline V gene, CDR1 is SGDLS and CDR2 is YYNGEE. Trimming cost V 4 bases and J 1 base, with 20 bases left between them. CDR3 in amino acids: CASSFRTRDTINYGYTF. The CDR3 bases are TGTGCCAGCAGCTTCCGGACCCGGGACACAATTAACTATGGCTACACCTTC.

The chain uses TRBV4-3 and TRBJ2-1; TRBD2 matches 12 bases. The germline V gene has CDR1 LGHNA and CDR2 YSLEER. The V gene end was trimmed by 7 bases and the J gene end by 4 bases; junction bases not matched to a gene: 5. The CDR3 extends over 15 amino acids. CDR3 amino acids: CASKEGLAGYNEQFF. CDR3 DNA: TGCGCCAGCAAGGAGGGACTAGCGGGTTACAATGAGCAGTTCTTC.

J is TRBJ2-6 and V is TRBV11-2; no clear D. Germline values: CDR1 SGHAT, CDR2 FQNNGV. Trimming took off 10 bases at V and 0 bases at J, with 4 bases between the two ends. This CDR3 contains 12 residues. The CDR3 coding sequence is TGTGCCATCCTCTCTGGGGCCAACGTCCTGACTTTC. Encoded protein: CAILSGANVLTF.

This sequence joins TRBV28 and TRBJ2-1, with D perhaps TRBD1 (5 bases). V dropped 8 bases and J dropped 2 bases, with 19 bases sitting between them. Germline loops: CDR1 MDHEN, CDR2 SYDVKM. The CDR3 loop spans 16 amino acids. The CDR3 loop reads CASYSFWGPPYNEQFF. CDR3 DNA: TGTGCCAGCTACTCCTTCTGGGGCCCTCCCTACAATGAGCAGTTCTTC.